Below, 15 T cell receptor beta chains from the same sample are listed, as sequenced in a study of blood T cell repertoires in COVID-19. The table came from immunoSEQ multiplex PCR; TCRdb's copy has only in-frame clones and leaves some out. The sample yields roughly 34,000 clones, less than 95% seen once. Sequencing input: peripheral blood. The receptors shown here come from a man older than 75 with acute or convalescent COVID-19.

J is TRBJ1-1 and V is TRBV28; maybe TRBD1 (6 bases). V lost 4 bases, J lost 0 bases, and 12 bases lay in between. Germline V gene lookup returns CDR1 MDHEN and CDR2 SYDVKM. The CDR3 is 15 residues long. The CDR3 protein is CASSSPTGLNTEAFF. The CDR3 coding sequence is TGTGCCAGCAGTTCCCCGACAGGACTGAACACTGAAGCTTTCTTT. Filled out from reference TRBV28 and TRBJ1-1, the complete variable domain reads DVKVTQSSRYLVKRTGEKVFLECVQDMDHENMFWYRQDPGLGLRLIYFSYDVKMKEKGDIPEGYSVSREKKERFSLILESASTNQTSMYLCASSSPTGLNTEAFFGQGTRLTVV.

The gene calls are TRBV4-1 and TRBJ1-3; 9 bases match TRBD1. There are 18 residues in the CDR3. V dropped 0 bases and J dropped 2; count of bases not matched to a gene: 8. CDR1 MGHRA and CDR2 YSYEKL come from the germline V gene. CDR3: CASSQDPNRGLAGNTIYF. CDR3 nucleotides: TGCGCCAGCAGCCAAGATCCAAACAGGGGGCTGGCTGGAAACACCATATATTTT.

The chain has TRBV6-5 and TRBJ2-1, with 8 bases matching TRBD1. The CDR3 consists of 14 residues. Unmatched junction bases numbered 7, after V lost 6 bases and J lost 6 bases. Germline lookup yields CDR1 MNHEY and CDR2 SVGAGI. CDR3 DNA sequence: TGTGCCAGCAGGTATTGGGACAGGCCCAATGAGCAGTTCTTC. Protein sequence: CASRYWDRPNEQFF.

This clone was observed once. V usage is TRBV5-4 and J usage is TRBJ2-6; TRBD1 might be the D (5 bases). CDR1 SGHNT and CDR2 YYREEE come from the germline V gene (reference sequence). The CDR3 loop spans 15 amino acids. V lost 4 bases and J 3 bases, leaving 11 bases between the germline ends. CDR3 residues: CASSVQGSGANVLTF. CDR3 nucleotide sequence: TGTGCCAGCAGCGTTCAGGGAAGTGGGGCCAACGTCCTGACTTTC.

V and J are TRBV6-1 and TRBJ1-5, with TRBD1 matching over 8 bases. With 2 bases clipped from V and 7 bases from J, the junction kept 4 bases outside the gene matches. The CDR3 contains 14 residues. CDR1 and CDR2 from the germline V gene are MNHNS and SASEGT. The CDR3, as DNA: TGTGCCAGCAGTGAAAGACAGGGGTTCCAGCCCCAGCATTTT. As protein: CASSERQGFQPQHF.

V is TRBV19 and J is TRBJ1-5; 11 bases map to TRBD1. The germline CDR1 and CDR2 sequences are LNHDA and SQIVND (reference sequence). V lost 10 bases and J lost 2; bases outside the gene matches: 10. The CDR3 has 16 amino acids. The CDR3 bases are TGTGCCATCTCTGGACAGGGGGCGGTAGGCAATCAGCCCCAGCATTTT. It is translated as CAISGQGAVGNQPQHF.

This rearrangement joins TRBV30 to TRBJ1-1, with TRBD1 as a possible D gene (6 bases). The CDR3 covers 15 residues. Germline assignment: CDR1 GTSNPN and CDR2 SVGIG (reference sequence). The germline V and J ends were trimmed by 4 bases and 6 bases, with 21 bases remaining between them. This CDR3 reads CAWTLYPRGSAEAFF. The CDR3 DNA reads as TGTGCCTGGACCCTTTACCCCAGGGGTTCGGCTGAAGCTTTCTTT.

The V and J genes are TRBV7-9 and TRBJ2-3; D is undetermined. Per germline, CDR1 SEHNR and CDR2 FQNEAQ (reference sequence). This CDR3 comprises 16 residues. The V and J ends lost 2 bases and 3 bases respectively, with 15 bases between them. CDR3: CASSLSRGPITDTQYF. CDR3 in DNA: TGTGCCAGCAGCTTATCGAGAGGCCCCATTACAGATACGCAGTATTTT.

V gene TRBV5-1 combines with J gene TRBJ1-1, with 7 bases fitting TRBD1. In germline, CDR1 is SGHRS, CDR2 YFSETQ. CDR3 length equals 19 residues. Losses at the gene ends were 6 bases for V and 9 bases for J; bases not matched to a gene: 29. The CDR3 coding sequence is TGCGCCAGCAACGATGACAGGGCCAACTCAAGGCTACCAGGGCGCAAAGCTTTCTTT. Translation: CASNDDRANSRLPGRKAFF.

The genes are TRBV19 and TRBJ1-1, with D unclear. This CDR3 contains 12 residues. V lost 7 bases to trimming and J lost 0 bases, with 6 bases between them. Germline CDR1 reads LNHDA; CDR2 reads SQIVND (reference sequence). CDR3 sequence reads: CASISLNTEAFF. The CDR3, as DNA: TGTGCCAGTATTAGTCTGAACACTGAAGCTTTCTTT.

The CDR3 sequence: CASKGGQGGYGYTF. Here the CDR3 DNA reads TGTGCCAGCAAAGGGGGACAGGGAGGTTATGGCTACACCTTC. The genes are TRBV28 and TRBJ1-2; 9 nucleotides match TRBD1. CDR1 is MDHEN and CDR2 is SYDVKM in the germline V gene. V shed 7 bases and J 5 bases; nucleotides not matched to a gene: 8. The CDR3 loop spans 14 amino acids.

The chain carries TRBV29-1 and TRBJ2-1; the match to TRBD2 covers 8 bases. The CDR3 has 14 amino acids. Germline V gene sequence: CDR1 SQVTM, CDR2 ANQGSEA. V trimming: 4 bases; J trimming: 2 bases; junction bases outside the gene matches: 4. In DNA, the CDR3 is TGCAGCGTTGTCCACGGGGGGGCCTACAATGAGCAGTTCTTC. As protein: CSVVHGGAYNEQFF.

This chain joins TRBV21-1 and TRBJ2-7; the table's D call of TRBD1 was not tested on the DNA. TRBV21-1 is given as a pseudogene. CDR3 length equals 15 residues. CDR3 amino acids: CASSKPGHSSYEQYF. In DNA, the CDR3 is TGTGCCAGCAGCAAACCGGGACACAGCTCCTACGAGCAGTACTTC.

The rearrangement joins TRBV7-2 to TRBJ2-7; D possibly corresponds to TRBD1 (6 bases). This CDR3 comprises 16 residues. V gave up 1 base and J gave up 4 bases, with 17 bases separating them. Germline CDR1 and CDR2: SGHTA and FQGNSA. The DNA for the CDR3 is TGTGCCAGCAGCTTAGGAGCCTCAGGGGCGGGTTACGAGCAGTACTTC. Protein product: CASSLGASGAGYEQYF.

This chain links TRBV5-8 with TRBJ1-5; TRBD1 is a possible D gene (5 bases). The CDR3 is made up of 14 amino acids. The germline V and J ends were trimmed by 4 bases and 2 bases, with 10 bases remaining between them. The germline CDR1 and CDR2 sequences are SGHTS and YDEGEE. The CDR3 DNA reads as TGTGCCAGCAGCACCAGGGTACGCAATCAGCCCCAGCATTTT. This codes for CASSTRVRNQPQHF.